The 30 T cell receptor beta chains below all came from one sample that was sequenced in a study of cytomegalovirus exposure and HLA in healthy donors. Both 60 Vbeta primers and 13 Jbeta primers went into the PCR. TCRdb's copy holds only in-frame clones and misses some; the assay was immunoSEQ multiplex PCR. The profile shows approximately 160,000 clones, around four fifths of them singletons. Sequenced sample: PBMCs. All receptors derive from a man aged 45-60 years in good health and CMV-seropositive.

The genes are TRBV19 and TRBJ1-2; 11 nucleotides agree with TRBD1. The germline V gene has CDR1 LNHDA and CDR2 SQIVND (reference sequence). J was trimmed by 5 bases and V by 5 bases; bases with no gene match: 7. The CDR3 has 15 residues. This chain's CDR3 is CASSPRTGGAYGYTF. CDR3 DNA: TGTGCCAGTAGTCCACGGACAGGGGGCGCATATGGCTACACCTTC. The variable domain in full, with the rest retrieved from reference TRBV19 and TRBJ1-2, is DGGITQSPKYLFRKEGQNVTLSCEQNLNHDAMYWYRQDPGQGLRLIYYSQIVNDFQKGDIAEGYSVSREKKESFPLTVTSAQKNPTAFYLCASSPRTGGAYGYTFGSGTRLTVV.

With regard to this clone: The CDR3 does not close with the conserved phenylalanine or tryptophan, likely indicating a read error. The limits of the CDR3 on the DNA are not certain, so only TCRdb's listed CDR3 is given. The V gene is TRBV21-1, the J gene TRBJ1-2. TRBV21-1 is a pseudogene segment. The length of the CDR3 is 8 amino acids, counting both ends. The CDR3 sequence: CASSKAEG.

This chain connects TRBV4-1 to TRBJ1-1; TRBD1 might be the D (5 bases). The germline V and J ends were trimmed by 0 bases and 0 bases, with 14 bases remaining between them. CDR1 and CDR2 (germline): MGHRA, YSYEKL. There are 17 residues in the CDR3. CDR3 sequence: CASSQDRAREMNTEAFF. Here the CDR3 DNA reads TGCGCCAGCAGCCAAGACAGGGCAAGAGAAATGAACACTGAAGCTTTCTTT.

The V gene is TRBV4-2, the J gene TRBJ2-1; tentative D call: TRBD2 (6 bases). The CDR3 is 15 amino acids. Trimming stripped 1 base from V and 5 bases from J, with 12 bases between. The germline V gene encodes CDR1 LGHNA and CDR2 YNFKEQ. CDR3 residues: CASSQAGTPDNEQFF. The CDR3 coding sequence is TGTGCCAGCAGCCAAGCCGGGACTCCCGACAATGAGCAGTTCTTC.

The chain is built from TRBV28 and TRBJ2-5; weak D call: TRBD1 (7 bases). The CDR3 has 16 amino acids. Germline-derived CDR1 and CDR2 are MDHEN and SYDVKM. V was shortened by 8 bases and J by 4 bases, with 23 bases between the two germline ends. CDR3 nucleotide sequence: TGTGCCAGCGGGGGGAAGGGGGCGGCGGTAGGAGAGACCCAGTACTTC. Its translation: CASGGKGAAVGETQYF.

This sequence joins TRBV9 and TRBJ1-1, with TRBD1 matching over 9 bases. The CDR3 contains 16 residues. CDR1 is SGDLS and CDR2 is YYNGEE in the germline V gene. Germline trimming cut 3 bases from V and 0 bases from J; bases unmatched to any gene: 6. The CDR3 protein is CASSAPGTGMNTEAFF. CDR3 DNA sequence: TGTGCCAGCAGCGCACCCGGGACAGGGATGAACACTGAAGCTTTCTTT.

V usage is TRBV5-1 and J usage is TRBJ2-1, with TRBD1 identical over 7 bases. CDR1 is SGHRS and CDR2 is YFSETQ in the germline V gene. Trimming removed 0 bases from V and 3 bases from J; junction bases left unmatched: 3. The CDR3 is 15 residues long. The CDR3 coding sequence is TGCGCCAGCAGCTTGGACGGGACAGTCTACAATGAGCAGTTCTTC. Translating gives CASSLDGTVYNEQFF.

V gene TRBV29-1 combines with J gene TRBJ2-1; D is perhaps TRBD2 (6 bases). CDR1 SQVTM and CDR2 ANQGSEA come from the germline V gene. Trimming took off 3 bases at V and 3 bases at J, with 12 bases between the two ends. This CDR3 contains 14 residues. The CDR3 DNA reads TGCAGCGTTGAGGGCGGGGAGCTCTACAATGAGCAGTTCTTC. Encoded protein: CSVEGGELYNEQFF.

The chain is built from TRBV13 and TRBJ2-7; 7 bases map to TRBD2. CDR1 and CDR2 from the germline V gene are PRHDT and FYEKMQ (reference sequence). The ends lost 3 bases at V and 1 base at J; junction bases unmatched: 3. The CDR3 is made up of 14 amino acids. This chain's CDR3 is CASSLGGGSYEQYF. DNA for the CDR3: TGTGCCAGCAGCTTGGGCGGGGGATCCTACGAGCAGTACTTC.

The chain combines TRBV29-1 with TRBJ2-7, with 10 bases fitting TRBD1. CDR1 SQVTM and CDR2 ANQGSEA come from the germline V gene. J gave up 2 bases and V 3 bases, and 4 bases lay outside the gene matches. The CDR3 covers 14 residues. The CDR3 region is CSVEGDRGTYEQYF. The CDR3 nucleotides are TGCAGCGTTGAGGGGGACAGGGGCACCTACGAGCAGTACTTC.

The chain recombines TRBV19 with TRBJ2-7, with TRBD1 matching over 8 bases. The CDR3 sequence is 15 residues long. In germline, CDR1 is LNHDA, CDR2 SQIVND (reference sequence). The V segment lost 3 bases and the J segment 7 bases; nucleotides outside the gene matches: 11. CDR3 sequence (DNA): TGTGCCAGTAGTATCGGGACAGGAGGATCGAGGGAGCAGTACTTC. It encodes CASSIGTGGSREQYF.

The gene calls are TRBV4-3 and TRBJ2-5; 7 positions match TRBD2. The CDR3 runs to 16 residues. V gave up 0 bases and J gave up 2 bases; unmatched junction bases: 6. Germline V lookup: CDR1 LGHNA, CDR2 YSLEER. In DNA, the CDR3 is TGCGCCAGCAGCCAAGATCCAGCGGGGTCTCAAGAGACCCAGTACTTC. It specifies CASSQDPAGSQETQYF.

The V and J genes are TRBV6-6 and TRBJ2-7, with 12 bases identical to TRBD1. CDR1 and CDR2 from the germline V gene are MNHNY and SVGAGI (reference sequence). CDR3 length equals 14 residues. V trimming: 6 bases; J trimming: 3 bases; junction bases outside the gene matches: 3. In nucleotides, the CDR3 is TGTGCCAGCAGAGGGACAGGGGGCATCTACGAGCAGTACTTC. Encoded protein: CASRGTGGIYEQYF.

This clone was picked up one time. V gene TRBV27 combines with J gene TRBJ2-7, with 9 nucleotides matching TRBD2. Germline CDR1 reads MNHEY; CDR2 reads SMNVEV (reference sequence). This CDR3 spans 18 amino acids. With V trimmed by 4 bases and J by 3 bases, 16 bases remained unmatched. This chain's CDR3 is CASSSDRAWTSDLYEQYF. CDR3 DNA sequence: TGTGCCAGCAGTTCCGACAGGGCCTGGACTAGCGACCTCTACGAGCAGTACTTC.

The rearrangement uses TRBV11-2 and TRBJ2-6; D remains ambiguous. The V gene lost 0 bases and the J gene lost 12 bases, with 15 bases spanning the gap. Germline CDR1 SGHAT, CDR2 FQNNGV. This CDR3 spans 15 amino acids. The CDR3 region is CASSLDLAAVGVLTF. As DNA, the CDR3 is TGTGCCAGCAGCTTAGACCTGGCTGCGGTTGGCGTCCTGACTTTC. Looking up the rest from reference TRBV11-2 and TRBJ2-6 gives the full variable domain: EAGVAQSPRYKIIEKRQSVAFWCNPISGHATLYWYQQILGQGPKLLIQFQNNGVVDDSQLPKDRFSAERLKGVDSTLKIQPAKLEDSAVYLCASSLDLAAVGVLTFGAGSRLTVL.

This chain joins TRBV6-6 and TRBJ2-3; 13 bases line up with TRBD2. The germline CDR1 and CDR2 sequences are MNHNY and SVGAGI (reference sequence). Germline trimming cut 8 bases from V and 2 bases from J; bases unmatched to any gene: 4. CDR3 length: 15 residues. The CDR3 region has the DNA TGTGCCAGCGCCGGGACTAGCGGGAACACAGATACGCAGTATTTT. The encoded protein is CASAGTSGNTDTQYF.

V is TRBV5-4 and J is TRBJ1-6; 8 nucleotides agree with TRBD1. The CDR3 runs to 16 residues. V gave up 3 bases and J gave up 2 bases; unmatched junction bases: 4. The germline V gene has CDR1 SGHNT and CDR2 YYREEE (reference sequence). CDR3 region: CASSSTGGPYNSPLHF. The CDR3 DNA follows: TGTGCCAGCAGCTCTACAGGGGGACCCTATAATTCACCCCTCCACTTT.

The gene calls are TRBV5-1 and TRBJ2-2, with D possibly being TRBD1 (6 bases). The CDR3 length is 14 residues. In germline, CDR1 is SGHRS, CDR2 YFSETQ. V dropped 7 bases and J dropped 1 base, with 11 bases sitting between them. The CDR3 bases are TGCGCCAGCTTCAGGGGACAGAACACCGGGGAGCTGTTTTTT. Translation gives CASFRGQNTGELFF. The whole variable domain, remainder taken from reference TRBV5-1 and TRBJ2-2, is KAGVTQTPRYLIKTRGQQVTLSCSPISGHRSVSWYQQTPGQGLQFLFEYFSETQRNKGNFPGRFSGRQFSNSRSEMNVSTLELGDSALYLCASFRGQNTGELFFGEGSRLTVL.

V is TRBV7-8 and J is TRBJ1-5; 9 bases are a match to TRBD1. Trimming removed 1 base from V and 4 bases from J; junction bases left unmatched: 2. This CDR3 contains 15 residues. Germline values: CDR1 SGHVS, CDR2 FQNEAQ. CDR3 sequence (DNA): TGTGCCAGCAGCTTAGGAGGGACAGGGAATCAGCCCCAGCATTTT. This encodes CASSLGGTGNQPQHF.

This chain joins TRBV2 and TRBJ1-5; D gene uncertain. Trimming left V 0 bases short and J 4 bases short, with 10 bases between. The CDR3 runs to 15 residues. Germline lookup yields CDR1 SNHLY and CDR2 FYNNEI. The CDR3 spells CASSEASAGNQPQHF. The CDR3, as DNA: TGTGCCAGCAGTGAAGCATCGGCGGGGAATCAGCCCCAGCATTTT.

The chain is built from TRBV6-1 and TRBJ1-1; D ambiguous. CDR1 and CDR2 from the germline V gene are MNHNS and SASEGT. The CDR3 spans 14 residues. V was clipped by 3 bases and J by 1 base, with 9 bases between them. In DNA form, the CDR3 reads TGTGCCAGCAGTGAGTACGCGGGGAACACTGAAGCTTTCTTT. It specifies CASSEYAGNTEAFF.

V usage is TRBV7-3 and J usage is TRBJ2-1; 10 nucleotides agree with TRBD2. Germline CDR1 is SGHTA and CDR2 is FQGTGA. The CDR3 totals 17 residues. Trimming removed 0 bases from V and 2 bases from J; junction bases left unmatched: 4. The CDR3 nucleotides are TGTGCCAGCAGCTTAACAAGCGGGGGGGCCCCCTACAATGAGCAGTTCTTC. It codes for CASSLTSGGAPYNEQFF.

This clone occurred once. The J gene is TRBJ2-3, the V gene TRBV6-6; TRBD2 is a possible D gene (7 bases). Trimming removed 4 bases at V and 5 bases at J, with 16 bases between. The germline CDR1 and CDR2 sequences are MNHNY and SVGAGI (reference sequence). The CDR3 sequence is 15 residues long. The CDR3 sequence is CASSFGGGERDTQYF. The CDR3 bases are TGTGCCAGCAGTTTCGGCGGGGGCGAGAGAGATACGCAGTATTTT.

The gene calls are TRBV4-3 and TRBJ2-7; 12 bases are a match to TRBD2. Germline CDR1 reads LGHNA; CDR2 reads YSLEER. V shed 3 bases and J 3 bases; nucleotides not matched to a gene: 6. The CDR3 has 16 amino acids. The CDR3 nucleotides read TGCGCCAGCAGCCAGGCTAGCGGGGGGGCTCTCTACGAGCAGTACTTC. As protein: CASSQASGGALYEQYF.

The chain has TRBV28 and TRBJ2-5; 9 bases align to TRBD2. Germline V gives CDR1 MDHEN, CDR2 SYDVKM. The CDR3 runs 15 residues. Trimming at V came to 6 bases and at J to 3 bases, leaving 8 bases not matched to a gene. CDR3 in amino acids: CASRKPSGIKETQYF. The CDR3 DNA reads as TGTGCCAGCAGGAAACCTAGCGGGATTAAAGAGACCCAGTACTTC.

The J gene is TRBJ2-1, the V gene TRBV7-8, with TRBD2 matching over 10 bases. The CDR3 is made up of 18 amino acids. Germline V CDR1 and CDR2: SGHVS, FQNEAQ. The junction had 11 bases not matched to a gene; V was cut back by 3 bases and J by 3 bases. CDR3 sequence: CASSLPLAGDKVYNEQFF. In DNA form, the CDR3 reads TGTGCCAGCAGCTTGCCGCTAGCGGGAGATAAGGTCTACAATGAGCAGTTCTTC.

The chain carries TRBV7-8 and TRBJ2-7; TRBD1 is a possible D gene (5 bases). CDR1 SGHVS and CDR2 FQNEAQ come from the germline V gene. The CDR3 sequence is 15 residues long. The germline V and J ends were trimmed by 5 bases and 2 bases, with 16 bases remaining between them. For the CDR3, the DNA is TGTGCCAGCAGCCCCAAACGGACATCTACCTACGAGCAGTACTTC. Translation: CASSPKRTSTYEQYF.

The chain has TRBV6-6 and TRBJ1-1, with 8 nucleotides matching TRBD1. Looked up from germline, CDR1 is MNHNY and CDR2 is SVGAGI (reference sequence). The CDR3 is 15 amino acids. The ends lost 6 bases at V and 0 bases at J; junction bases unmatched: 6. The DNA of the CDR3 is TGTGCCAGCAGCCCCACAGGGGGATTGAACACTGAAGCTTTCTTT. Translated: CASSPTGGLNTEAFF.

The chain employs TRBV27 and TRBJ2-7, with 9 positions matching TRBD1. V was pared by 5 bases and J by 5 bases, with 7 bases of the junction left unmatched. This CDR3 spans 14 amino acids. Looked up from germline, CDR1 is MNHEY and CDR2 is SMNVEV (reference sequence). CDR3 protein: CASSPRTGVHEQYF. CDR3 nucleotide sequence: TGTGCCAGCAGTCCAAGGACAGGGGTCCACGAGCAGTACTTC.

This chain connects TRBV28 to TRBJ2-7; possibly TRBD1 for D (6 bases). Deletions cut 7 bases from V and 6 bases from J, with 19 bases between. CDR3 length equals 14 residues. Germline values: CDR1 MDHEN, CDR2 SYDVKM. The CDR3 region is CASKTQGRGIEQYF. DNA for the CDR3: TGTGCCAGCAAGACACAGGGAAGAGGGATCGAGCAGTACTTC.